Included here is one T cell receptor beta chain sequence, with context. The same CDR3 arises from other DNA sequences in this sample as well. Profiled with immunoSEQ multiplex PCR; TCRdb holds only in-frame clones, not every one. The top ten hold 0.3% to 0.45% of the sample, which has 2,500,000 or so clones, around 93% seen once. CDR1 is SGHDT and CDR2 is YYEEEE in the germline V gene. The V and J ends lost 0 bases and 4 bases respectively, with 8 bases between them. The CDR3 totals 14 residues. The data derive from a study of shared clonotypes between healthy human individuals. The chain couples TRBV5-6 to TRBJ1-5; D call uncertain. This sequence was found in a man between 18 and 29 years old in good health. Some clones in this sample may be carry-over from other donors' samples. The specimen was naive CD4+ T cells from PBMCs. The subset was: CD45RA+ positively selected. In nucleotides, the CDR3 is TGTGCCAGCAGCTTGGGGTTAGGGAATCAGCCCCAGCATTTT. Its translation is CASSLGLGNQPQHF.